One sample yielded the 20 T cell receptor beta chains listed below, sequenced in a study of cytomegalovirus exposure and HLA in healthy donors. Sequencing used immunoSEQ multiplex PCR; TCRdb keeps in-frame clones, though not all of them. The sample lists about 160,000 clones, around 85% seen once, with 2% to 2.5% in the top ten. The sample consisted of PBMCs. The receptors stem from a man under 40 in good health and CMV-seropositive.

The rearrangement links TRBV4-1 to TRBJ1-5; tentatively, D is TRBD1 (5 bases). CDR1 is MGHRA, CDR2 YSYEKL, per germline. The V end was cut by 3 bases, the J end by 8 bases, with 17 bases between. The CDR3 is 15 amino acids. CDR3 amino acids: CASSHAGARREPQHF. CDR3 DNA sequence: TGCGCCAGCAGCCACGCCGGGGCGCGGAGGGAGCCCCAGCATTTT.

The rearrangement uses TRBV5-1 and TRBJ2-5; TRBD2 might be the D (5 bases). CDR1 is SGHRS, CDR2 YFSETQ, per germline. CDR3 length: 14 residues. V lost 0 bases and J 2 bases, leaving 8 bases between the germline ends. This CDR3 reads CASSLGLLQETQYF. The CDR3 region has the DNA TGCGCCAGCAGCTTGGGACTACTGCAAGAGACCCAGTACTTC.

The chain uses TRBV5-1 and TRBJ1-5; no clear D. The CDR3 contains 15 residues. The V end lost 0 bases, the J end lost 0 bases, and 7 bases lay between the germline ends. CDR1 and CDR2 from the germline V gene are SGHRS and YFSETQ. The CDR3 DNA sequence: TGCGCCAGCAGCTTGGGGGAGAGTAGCAATCAGCCCCAGCATTTT. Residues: CASSLGESSNQPQHF.

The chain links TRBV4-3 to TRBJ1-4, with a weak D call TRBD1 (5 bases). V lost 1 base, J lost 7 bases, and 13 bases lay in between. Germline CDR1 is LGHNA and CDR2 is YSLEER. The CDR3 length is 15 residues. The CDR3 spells CASSQGRGSGEKLFF. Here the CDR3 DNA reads TGCGCCAGCAGCCAAGGGAGGGGATCTGGTGAAAAACTGTTTTTT.

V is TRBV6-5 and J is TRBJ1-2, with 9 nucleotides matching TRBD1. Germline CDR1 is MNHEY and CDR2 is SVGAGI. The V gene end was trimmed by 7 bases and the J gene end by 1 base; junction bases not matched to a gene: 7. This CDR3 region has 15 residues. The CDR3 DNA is TGTGCCAGCACCAAGGACAGGGGATATAACTATGGCTACACCTTC. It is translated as CASTKDRGYNYGYTF.

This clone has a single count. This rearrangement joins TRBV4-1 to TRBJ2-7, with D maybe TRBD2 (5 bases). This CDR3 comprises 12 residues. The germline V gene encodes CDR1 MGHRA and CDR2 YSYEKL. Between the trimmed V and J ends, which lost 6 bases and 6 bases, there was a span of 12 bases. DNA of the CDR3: TGCGCCAGCAGGCCCGGAGGAGGCGAGCAGTACTTC. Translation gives CASRPGGGEQYF.

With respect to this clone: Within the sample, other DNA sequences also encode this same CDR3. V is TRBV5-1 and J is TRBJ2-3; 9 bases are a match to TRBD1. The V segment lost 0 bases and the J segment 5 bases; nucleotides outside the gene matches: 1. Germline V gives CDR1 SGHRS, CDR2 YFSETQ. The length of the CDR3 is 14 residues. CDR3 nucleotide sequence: TGCGCCAGCAGCTTGGGACAGGGGGGAGATACGCAGTATTTT. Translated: CASSLGQGGDTQYF.

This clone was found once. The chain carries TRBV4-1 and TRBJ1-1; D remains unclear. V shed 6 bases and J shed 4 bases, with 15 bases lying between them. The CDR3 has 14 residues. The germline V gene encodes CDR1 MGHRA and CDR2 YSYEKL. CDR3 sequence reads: CASRGGLKGTEAFF. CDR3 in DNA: TGCGCCAGCAGAGGCGGGCTCAAGGGCACTGAAGCTTTCTTT.

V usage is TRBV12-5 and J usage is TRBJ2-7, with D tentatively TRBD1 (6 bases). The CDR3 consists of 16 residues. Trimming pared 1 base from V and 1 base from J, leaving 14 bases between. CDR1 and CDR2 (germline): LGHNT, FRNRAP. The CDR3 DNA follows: TGTGCTAGTGGTTTGGCACCCGGGACAAGTTCCTACGAGCAGTACTTC. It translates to CASGLAPGTSSYEQYF.

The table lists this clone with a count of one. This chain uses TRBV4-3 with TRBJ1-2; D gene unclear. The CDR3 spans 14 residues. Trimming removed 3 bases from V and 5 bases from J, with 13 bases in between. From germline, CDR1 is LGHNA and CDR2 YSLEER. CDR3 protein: CASSQGSGLYGYTF. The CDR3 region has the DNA TGCGCCAGCAGCCAGGGTAGCGGATTATATGGCTACACCTTC.

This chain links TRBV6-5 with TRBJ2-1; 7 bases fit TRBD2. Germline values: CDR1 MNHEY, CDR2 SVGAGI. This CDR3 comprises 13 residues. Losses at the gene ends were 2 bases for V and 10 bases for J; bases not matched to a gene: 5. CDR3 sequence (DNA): TGTGCCAGCAGTTACGGGGAGGGGCAGGAGCAGTTCTTC. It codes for CASSYGEGQEQFF.

As DNA, the CDR3 is TGTGCCAGCAGCTTTATTGCGGGGACGGCCAACACCGGGGAGCTGTTTTTT. It encodes CASSFIAGTANTGELFF. The V gene is TRBV7-9, the J gene TRBJ2-2, with a possible D match to TRBD2 (6 bases). Trimming took 3 bases from V and 2 from J, leaving 16 bases between them. The CDR3 runs 17 residues. Germline V gene sequence: CDR1 SEHNR, CDR2 FQNEAQ (reference sequence).

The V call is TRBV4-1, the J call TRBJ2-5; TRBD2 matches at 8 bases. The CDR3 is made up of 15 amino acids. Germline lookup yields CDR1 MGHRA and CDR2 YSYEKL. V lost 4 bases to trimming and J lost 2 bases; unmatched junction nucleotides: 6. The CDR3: CASSPLPGGQETQYF. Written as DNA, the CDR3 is TGCGCCAGCAGCCCCCTGCCGGGGGGGCAAGAGACCCAGTACTTC.

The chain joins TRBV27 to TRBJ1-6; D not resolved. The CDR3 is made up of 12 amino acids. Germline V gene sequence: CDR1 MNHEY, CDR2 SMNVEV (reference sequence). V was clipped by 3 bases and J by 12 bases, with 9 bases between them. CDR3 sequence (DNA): TGTGCCAGCAGTTTCTGGGGAGGACCCCTCCACTTT. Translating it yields CASSFWGGPLHF.

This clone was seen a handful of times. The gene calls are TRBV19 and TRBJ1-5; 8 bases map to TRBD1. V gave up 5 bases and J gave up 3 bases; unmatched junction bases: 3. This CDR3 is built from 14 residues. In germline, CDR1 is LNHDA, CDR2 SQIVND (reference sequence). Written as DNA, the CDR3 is TGTGCCAGTAGTGGGGACAGGTTCAATCAGCCCCAGCATTTT. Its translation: CASSGDRFNQPQHF.

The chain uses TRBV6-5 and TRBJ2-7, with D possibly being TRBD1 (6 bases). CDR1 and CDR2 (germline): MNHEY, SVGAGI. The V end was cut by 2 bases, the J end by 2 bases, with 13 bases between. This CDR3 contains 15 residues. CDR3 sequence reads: CASSYRSGEPYEQYF. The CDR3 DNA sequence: TGTGCCAGCAGTTACCGGTCAGGGGAACCCTACGAGCAGTACTTC.

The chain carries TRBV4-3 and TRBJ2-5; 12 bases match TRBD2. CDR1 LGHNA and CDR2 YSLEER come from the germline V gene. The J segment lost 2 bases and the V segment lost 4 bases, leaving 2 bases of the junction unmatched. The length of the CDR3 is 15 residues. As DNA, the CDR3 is TGCGCCAGCAGCCGCGGACTAGCGGGGCAAGAGACCCAGTACTTC. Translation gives CASSRGLAGQETQYF.

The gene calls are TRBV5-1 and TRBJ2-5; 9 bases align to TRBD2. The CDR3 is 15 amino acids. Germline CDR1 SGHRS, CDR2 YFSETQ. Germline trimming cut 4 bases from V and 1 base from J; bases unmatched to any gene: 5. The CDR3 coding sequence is TGCGCCAGCAGCCCAGAGCGGGGGGCCCAAGAGACCCAGTACTTC. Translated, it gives CASSPERGAQETQYF.

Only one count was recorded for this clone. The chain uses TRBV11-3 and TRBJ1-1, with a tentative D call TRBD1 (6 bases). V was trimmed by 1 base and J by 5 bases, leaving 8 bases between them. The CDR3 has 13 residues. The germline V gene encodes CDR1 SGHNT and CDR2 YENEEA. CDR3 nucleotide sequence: TGTGCCAGCAGCTTAGTAGGGGGTACTGAAGCTTTCTTT. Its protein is CASSLVGGTEAFF.

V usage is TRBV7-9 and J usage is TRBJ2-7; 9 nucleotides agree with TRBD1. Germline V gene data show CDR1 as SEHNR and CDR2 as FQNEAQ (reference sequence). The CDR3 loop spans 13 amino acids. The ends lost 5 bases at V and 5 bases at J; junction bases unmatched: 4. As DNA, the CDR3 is TGTGCCAGCAGCCCGGGACAGGGAGACGAGCAGTACTTC. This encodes CASSPGQGDEQYF.